The count of the clone carrying this TCR gamma chain is one. The sample belongs to a study of gamma-delta chains in newborns, infants, children. Study context: Microbial exposure reportedly drives polyclonal innate γδ T cell expansion after birth.

Germline V lookup: CDR1 EGSNGY, CDR2 YDSYNSKV. After removal of 0 bases from V and 6 bases from J, the junction contained 5 bases not matched to a gene. The CDR3 consists of 13 residues. TCRdb repeated clone calling on the reads with CATT. The profile covers about 900 gamma-chain clones, with around 64% appearing a single time and around a quarter taken by the ten largest. The TCR sequence derives from a child who was a newborn, infant or young child, either healthy, febrile or measles-vaccinated (not recorded which). Material for sequencing was blood. This chain joins TRGV2 and TRGJ1 or TRGJ2. TCRdb carries no J gene annotation; the J gene was assigned here by matching the DNA with germline. CDR3 coding DNA: TGTGCCACCTGGGACGGGCCTTGTTATAAGAAACTCTTT. Amino acids: CATWDGPCYKKLF.